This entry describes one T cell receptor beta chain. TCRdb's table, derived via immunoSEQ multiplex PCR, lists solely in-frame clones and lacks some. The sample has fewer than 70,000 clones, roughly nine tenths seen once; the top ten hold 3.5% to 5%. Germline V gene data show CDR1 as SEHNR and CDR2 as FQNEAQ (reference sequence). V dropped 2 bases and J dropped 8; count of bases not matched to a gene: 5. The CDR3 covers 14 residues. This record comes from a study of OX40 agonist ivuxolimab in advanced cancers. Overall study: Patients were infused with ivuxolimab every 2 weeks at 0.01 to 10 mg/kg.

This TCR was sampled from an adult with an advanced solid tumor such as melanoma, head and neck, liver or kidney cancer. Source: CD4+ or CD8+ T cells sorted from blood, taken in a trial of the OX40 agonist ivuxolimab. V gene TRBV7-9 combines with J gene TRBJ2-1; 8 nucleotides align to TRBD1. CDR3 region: CASSLRQGWYEQFF. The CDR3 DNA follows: TGTGCCAGCAGCTTACGACAGGGGTGGTATGAGCAGTTCTTC.